A selection of T cell receptor beta chains follows, all from one sample in a study of graft-versus-host responses after intestinal transplantation. TCRdb's table, derived via immunoSEQ multiplex PCR, lists solely in-frame clones and lacks some. The sample comprises 90,000 to 120,000 clones, 87% of which are singletons, and about 0.73% rests with the top ten. Their specific antigens are unknown. Sequenced material: unstimulated CD4+ T cells sorted from spleen or lymph node cells, taken before transplant. Source of these receptors: a human donor who was the organ donor for an intestinal transplant. Both conserved end residues are part of each CDR3. Each record gives: J gene, V gene, CDR3 protein.

j_call: TRBJ2-1
v_call: TRBV7-2
cdr3_aa: CASSASGLAGYNEQFF

j_call: TRBJ2-7
v_call: TRBV10-3
cdr3_aa: CAISVKGLGDEQYF

j_call: TRBJ2-1
v_call: TRBV9
cdr3_aa: CASSARGTGGSDEQFF

j_call: TRBJ2-5
v_call: TRBV6-5
cdr3_aa: CAGLRDRLVETQYF

j_call: TRBJ1-5
v_call: TRBV19
cdr3_aa: CASSTQPVQPQHF

j_call: TRBJ1-2
v_call: TRBV11-2
cdr3_aa: CASSFTADLSYGYTF

j_call: TRBJ1-5
v_call: TRBV5-1
cdr3_aa: CASSLASGSNQPQHF

j_call: TRBJ2-1
v_call: TRBV4-1
cdr3_aa: CASSLRLAGGLISYNEQFF

j_call: TRBJ1-2
v_call: TRBV6-1
cdr3_aa: CANYRVPDYGYTF

j_call: TRBJ2-7
v_call: TRBV4-3
cdr3_aa: CASSQLPRGRTHEQYF

j_call: TRBJ2-7
v_call: TRBV2
cdr3_aa: CASSERDRVTYEQYF

j_call: TRBJ1-1
v_call: TRBV11-2
cdr3_aa: CASSLGPGNTEAFF

j_call: TRBJ2-7
v_call: TRBV6-5
cdr3_aa: CASSGTSRHEQYF

j_call: TRBJ1-2
v_call: TRBV6-1
cdr3_aa: CASRVTGAYGYTF

j_call: TRBJ2-5
v_call: TRBV7-2
cdr3_aa: CASSPTHGGAGETQYF

j_call: TRBJ2-3
v_call: TRBV7-2
cdr3_aa: CASDRTSLSRGDTQYF

j_call: TRBJ2-7
v_call: TRBV5-1
cdr3_aa: CASSRSPLVEQYF

j_call: TRBJ2-5
v_call: TRBV4-1
cdr3_aa: CASSQGIVGGKETQYF

j_call: TRBJ1-5
v_call: TRBV6-5
cdr3_aa: CASSYRYRKGQPQHF

j_call: TRBJ1-5
v_call: TRBV10-3
cdr3_aa: CAISESESNQPQHF

j_call: TRBJ2-1
v_call: TRBV10-3
cdr3_aa: CAISRDPTAGEQFF

j_call: TRBJ2-4
v_call: TRBV7-3
cdr3_aa: CASSLTPSTGNIQYF

j_call: TRBJ1-2
v_call: TRBV6-6
cdr3_aa: CASSNNRRNYGYTF

j_call: TRBJ2-1
v_call: TRBV11-2
cdr3_aa: CASSLGRQGIEQFF

j_call: TRBJ1-3
v_call: TRBV11-2
cdr3_aa: CASSPWTGNGNTIYF

j_call: TRBJ2-1
v_call: TRBV28
cdr3_aa: CGSSLPASGTGKGEQFF

j_call: TRBJ1-1
v_call: TRBV5-5
cdr3_aa: CASSLREGARGTEAFF

j_call: TRBJ1-3
v_call: TRBV27
cdr3_aa: CASSLSRLSGNTIYF

j_call: TRBJ1-5
v_call: TRBV7-3
cdr3_aa: CASSQGPSQPQHF

j_call: TRBJ2-1
v_call: TRBV7-2
cdr3_aa: CASSFSISPRGGSYNEQFF

j_call: TRBJ2-2
v_call: TRBV11-2
cdr3_aa: CASSFSGTLNTGELFF

j_call: TRBJ2-1
v_call: TRBV7-6
cdr3_aa: CASSHRLAGATSSYNEQFF

j_call: TRBJ1-6
v_call: TRBV6-5
cdr3_aa: CASSQLGSPLHF

j_call: TRBJ2-2
v_call: TRBV6-6
cdr3_aa: CASSSFWDRGTGELFF

j_call: TRBJ2-7
v_call: TRBV18
cdr3_aa: CASSPVRQYEQYF

j_call: TRBJ1-1
v_call: TRBV4-1
cdr3_aa: CASSRTYRSFQNTEAFF

j_call: TRBJ2-3
v_call: TRBV7-2
cdr3_aa: CASSLEGAGWPDTQYF

j_call: TRBJ1-6
v_call: TRBV11-1
cdr3_aa: CASSRTRGSPLHF

j_call: TRBJ2-5
v_call: TRBV2
cdr3_aa: CASSRLSGEETQYF

j_call: TRBJ2-2
v_call: TRBV7-6
cdr3_aa: CASRMRGFGGELFF